Below, 19 T cell receptor beta chains from the same sample are listed, as sequenced in a study of cytomegalovirus exposure and HLA in healthy donors. Researchers ran the PCR with 60 Vbeta and 13 Jbeta primers. Sequenced by immunoSEQ multiplex PCR; TCRdb stores in-frame clones only, minus some. The top ten hold around 0.63% of the sample, which has approximately 220,000 clones, more than 65% seen once. The sequenced sample was PBMCs. These TCRs come from a man aged 18 to 29 in good health and CMV-seronegative.

This clone has only a few counts. The chain has TRBV30 and TRBJ1-1; no clear D gene. V lost 5 bases, J lost 6 bases, and 19 bases lay in between. Germline lookup yields CDR1 GTSNPN and CDR2 SVGIG (reference sequence). The CDR3 covers 14 residues. The DNA of the CDR3 is TGTGCCTGGTCCGGCGGGGTGAGGAAGGCTGAAGCTTTCTTT. It specifies CAWSGGVRKAEAFF.

This clone was recorded once. This sequence joins TRBV5-1 and TRBJ2-6, with 10 nucleotides matching TRBD1. Trimming removed 4 bases from V and 0 bases from J; junction bases left unmatched: 4. Germline CDR1 reads SGHRS; CDR2 reads YFSETQ. The CDR3 totals 17 residues. The CDR3 region is CASSRDRGPSGANVLTF. The CDR3 nucleotides read TGCGCCAGCAGCAGGGACAGGGGACCCTCTGGGGCCAACGTCCTGACTTTC.

This clone showed up just a few times. The chain uses TRBV28 and TRBJ1-2, with D possibly matching TRBD1 (5 bases). Germline V CDR1 and CDR2: MDHEN, SYDVKM. Trimming left V 3 bases short and J 6 bases short, with 17 bases between. CDR3 length equals 15 residues. This CDR3 reads CASSLPAGFIHGYTF. The CDR3 DNA sequence: TGTGCCAGCAGTTTGCCTGCAGGGTTTATTCATGGCTACACCTTC.

The rearrangement links TRBV19 to TRBJ2-1; 8 bases are a match to TRBD2. Trimming removed 6 bases from V and 5 bases from J; junction bases left unmatched: 6. The length of the CDR3 is 14 residues. CDR1 and CDR2 (germline): LNHDA, SQIVND (reference sequence). The CDR3 sequence is CASSLGLVNNEQFF. The CDR3 nucleotides read TGTGCCAGTAGCCTGGGACTAGTTAACAATGAGCAGTTCTTC. The full variable domain, with the rest looked up from reference TRBV19 and TRBJ2-1, is DGGITQSPKYLFRKEGQNVTLSCEQNLNHDAMYWYRQDPGQGLRLIYYSQIVNDFQKGDIAEGYSVSREKKESFPLTVTSAQKNPTAFYLCASSLGLVNNEQFFGPGTRLTVL.

The V gene is TRBV7-3, the J gene TRBJ2-3; TRBD1 might be the D (5 bases). Trimming pared 4 bases from V and 2 bases from J, leaving 13 bases between. The CDR3 runs to 15 residues. Germline V lookup: CDR1 SGHTA, CDR2 FQGTGA. This CDR3 is CASSSGQGYTDTQYF. The DNA for the CDR3 is TGTGCCAGCAGCTCGGGTCAGGGCTACACAGATACGCAGTATTTT.

The chain carries TRBV11-2 and TRBJ2-3; perhaps TRBD1 as D (5 bases). Germline V lookup: CDR1 SGHAT, CDR2 FQNNGV. The CDR3 runs to 13 residues. The ends were cut back, 1 base at V and 6 bases at J, with 8 bases in the middle. CDR3 sequence reads: CASSLGAGDTQYF. The CDR3, as DNA: TGTGCCAGCAGCTTAGGGGCAGGGGATACGCAGTATTTT.

The chain has TRBV7-6 and TRBJ2-5, with D unclear. The CDR3 is made up of 14 amino acids. The V end was cut by 3 bases, the J end by 2 bases, with 10 bases between. The germline V gene encodes CDR1 SGHVS and CDR2 FNYEAQ. CDR3 sequence: CASSFSPSQETQYF. The CDR3 DNA reads as TGTGCCAGCAGCTTTTCCCCCAGTCAAGAGACCCAGTACTTC.

The chain couples TRBV6-1 to TRBJ2-5; D possibly corresponds to TRBD2 (6 bases). The DNA matches TRBJ2-7 better at its end, which makes the J call doubtful. The CDR3 runs 11 residues. Germline values: CDR1 MNHNS, CDR2 SASEGT. In nucleotides, the CDR3 is TGTGCCAGCAGTGGGGAGGCCGAGCAGTACTTC. Residues: CASSGEAEQYF.

This chain links TRBV7-6 with TRBJ2-1, with 12 bases fitting TRBD1. Germline-derived CDR1 and CDR2 are SGHVS and FNYEAQ. The CDR3 is 16 residues long. V lost 6 bases to trimming and J lost 6 bases; unmatched junction nucleotides: 9. The CDR3 DNA is TGTGCCAGCAGTCGTACCCCGGGACAGGGGGCCAATGAGCAGTTCTTC. Translated, it gives CASSRTPGQGANEQFF.

J is TRBJ2-1 and V is TRBV10-3; TRBD2 matches at 7 bases. The CDR3 contains 16 residues. The germline CDR1 and CDR2 sequences are ENHRY and SYGVKD. The V gene end was trimmed by 2 bases and the J gene end by 2 bases; junction bases not matched to a gene: 6. CDR3 nucleotides: TGTGCCATCAGTGAGCGAACTAGCGCGGCCTACAATGAGCAGTTCTTC. Its protein product is CAISERTSAAYNEQFF.

The V call is TRBV7-9, the J call TRBJ2-5, with TRBD2 matching over 8 bases. The germline gives CDR1 SEHNR, CDR2 FQNEAQ (reference sequence). There are 16 residues in the CDR3. Trimming took 1 base from V and 1 from J; bases not matched to a gene: 5. CDR3: CASSLGGAGGQETQYF. The CDR3 region has the DNA TGTGCCAGCAGCTTAGGGGGGGCGGGGGGCCAAGAGACCCAGTACTTC.

The CDR3 DNA sequence: TGTGCCTGGAGTGTGGGGGGGTTAAGTGGTGAGCAGTTCTTC. Protein sequence: CAWSVGGLSGEQFF. J is TRBJ2-1 and V is TRBV30; 7 bases are shared with TRBD2. Per the germline V gene, CDR1 is GTSNPN and CDR2 is SVGIG (reference sequence). The CDR3 is 14 residues long. The J segment lost 9 bases and the V segment lost 0 bases, leaving 8 bases of the junction unmatched.

This sequence joins TRBV15 and TRBJ1-2; 7 nucleotides agree with TRBD1. Germline assignment: CDR1 LNHNV and CDR2 YYDKDF (reference sequence). V trimming: 1 base; J trimming: 5 bases; junction bases outside the gene matches: 7. The CDR3 covers 15 residues. CDR3 coding DNA: TGTGCCACCAGCAGAGGAGTAGGGGGCGGTTATGGCTACACCTTC. Its protein product is CATSRGVGGGYGYTF. Complete variable domain (other parts from reference TRBV15 and TRBJ1-2): DAMVIQNPRYQVTQFGKPVTLSCSQTLNHNVMYWYQQKSSQAPKLLFHYYDKDFNNEADTPDNFQSRRPNTSFCFLDIRSPGLGDTAMYLCATSRGVGGGYGYTFGSGTRLTVV.

The genes are TRBV30 and TRBJ2-3; tentatively, D is TRBD1 (5 bases). Germline V lookup: CDR1 GTSNPN, CDR2 SVGIG (reference sequence). There are 16 residues in the CDR3. V shed 1 base and J shed 2 bases, with 16 bases lying between them. CDR3: CAWSEIQGQPTDTQYF. The DNA of the CDR3 is TGTGCCTGGAGTGAAATTCAGGGCCAGCCCACAGATACGCAGTATTTT.

This chain joins TRBV2 and TRBJ2-1; TRBD2 aligns across 8 bases. The CDR3 loop spans 14 amino acids. CDR1 SNHLY and CDR2 FYNNEI come from the germline V gene. V dropped 5 bases and J dropped 5; count of bases not matched to a gene: 5. The chain's CDR3 is CASSYLAGHNEQFF. Here the CDR3 DNA reads TGTGCCAGCAGTTATCTAGCGGGCCACAATGAGCAGTTCTTC. Full variable domain (missing parts from reference TRBV2 and TRBJ2-1): EPEVTQTPSHQVTQMGQEVILRCVPISNHLYFYWYRQILGQKVEFLVSFYNNEISEKSEIFDDQFSVERPDGSNFTLKIRSTKLEDSAMYFCASSYLAGHNEQFFGPGTRLTVL.

The chain is built from TRBV2 and TRBJ1-1; no clear D. Germline V gene lookup returns CDR1 SNHLY and CDR2 FYNNEI. The CDR3 totals 15 residues. V gave up 0 bases and J gave up 1 base, with 9 bases separating them. CDR3 region: CASSEAGGKNTEAFF. As DNA, the CDR3 is TGTGCCAGCAGTGAAGCTGGAGGGAAGAACACTGAAGCTTTCTTT.

This chain links TRBV5-6 with TRBJ2-7; the match to TRBD2 covers 8 bases. The CDR3 sequence is 16 residues long. The V gene end was trimmed by 1 base and the J gene end by 1 base; junction bases not matched to a gene: 7. From germline, CDR1 is SGHDT and CDR2 YYEEEE. DNA for the CDR3: TGTGCCAGCAGCTTGACCTGGCGGGAGGCTTCCTACGAGCAGTACTTC. Its translation: CASSLTWREASYEQYF.

Comment on this clone: The junction does not match germline at one end; this may be a read error. The gene calls are TRBV7-9 and TRBJ1-3, with unresolved D. The CDR3 totals 15 residues. The germline CDR1 and CDR2 sequences are SEHNR and FQNEAQ (reference sequence). The CDR3 nucleotides are TGTTCCAGCAGCTCAGTTGTCCGCTCTGGAAACACCATATATTTT. This gives the protein CSSSSVVRSGNTIYF.

V is TRBV19 and J is TRBJ2-7; unclear D gene. V lost 3 bases and J 0 bases, leaving 9 bases between the germline ends. The CDR3 extends over 14 amino acids. Germline values: CDR1 LNHDA, CDR2 SQIVND (reference sequence). The CDR3 sequence is CASSIKRHSYEQYF. The CDR3 DNA is TGTGCCAGTAGTATTAAGCGCCACTCCTACGAGCAGTACTTC.